This T cell receptor (beta chain) originates from a study of cytomegalovirus exposure and HLA in healthy donors. The donors were members of the approximately 130-subject validation cohort (separate from the approximately 670-subject first cohort). TCRdb keeps only in-frame clones here, not all; method: immunoSEQ multiplex PCR. The sample shows almost 75,000 clones, around 81% of them seen only once. This clone appeared a few times. The antigen is undetermined. Study outcomes and limitations: Subsequent analysis of the approximately 120 validation repertoires found a tendency for first-cohort TCR clusters to co-occur. Reports indicated that the classifier achieved high specificity and sensitivity in diagnosing cytomegalovirus status.

The source material was PBMCs. This sequence originates from a man aged 25-40 years in good health and CMV-seronegative.

CDR3 in DNA: TGTGCCAGCAGTTCCACTAGCACAGATACGCAGTATTTT. It codes for CASSSTSTDTQYF. The V and J genes are TRBV6-4 and TRBJ2-3; D ambiguous. This CDR3 has 13 amino acids. V was clipped by 5 bases and J by 0 bases, with 6 bases between them. Per germline, CDR1 MRHNA and CDR2 SNTAGT.